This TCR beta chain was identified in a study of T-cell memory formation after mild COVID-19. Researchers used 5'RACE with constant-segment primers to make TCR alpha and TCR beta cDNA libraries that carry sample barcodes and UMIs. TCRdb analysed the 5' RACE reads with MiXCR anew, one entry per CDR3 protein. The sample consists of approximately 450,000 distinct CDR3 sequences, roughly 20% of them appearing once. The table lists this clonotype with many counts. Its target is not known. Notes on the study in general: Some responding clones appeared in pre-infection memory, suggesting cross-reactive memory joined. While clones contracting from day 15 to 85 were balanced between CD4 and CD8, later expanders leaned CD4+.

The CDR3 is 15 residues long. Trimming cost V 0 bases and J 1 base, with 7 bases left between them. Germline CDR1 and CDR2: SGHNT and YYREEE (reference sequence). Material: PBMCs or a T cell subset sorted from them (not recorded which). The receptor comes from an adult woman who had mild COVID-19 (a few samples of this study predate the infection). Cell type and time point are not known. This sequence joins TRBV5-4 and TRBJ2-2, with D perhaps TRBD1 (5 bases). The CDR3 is CASSLGQRNTGELFF. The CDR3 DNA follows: TGTGCCAGCAGCTTGGGACAGCGGAACACCGGGGAGCTGTTTTTT. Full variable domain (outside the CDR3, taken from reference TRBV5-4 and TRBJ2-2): ETGVTQSPTHLIKTRGQQVTLRCSSQSGHNTVSWYQQALGQGPQFIFQYYREEENGRGNFPPRFSGLQFPNYSSELNVNALELDDSALYLCASSLGQRNTGELFFGEGSRLTVL.